This T cell receptor (beta chain) came from a study of identical twins (dated by TCRdb to the mid-2010s). Study-wide context: The study deep-sequenced TCR alpha and beta repertoires from monozygotic twins, unrelated adults of various ages and cord blood to test whether fetal clonotypes persist. To rule out contamination, replicate twin experiments were performed at different times with different library preparation protocols.

Reading from cysteine to phenylalanine, the CDR3 counts 13 amino acids. The read is trimmed to its CDR3 DNA, 39 bases read in frame from base 1. According to the germline V gene (reference sequence), CDR1 reads DFQATT and CDR2 reads SNEGSKA. V loses 8 bases at its end and J loses 0 bases; junction bases beyond the gene matches: 2. On the study overall, not on this receptor specifically: Invariant T cells such as MAIT and iNKT could partly confound zero-insertion analyses, although diverse VJ usage argued against such confounding for most clonotypes. Compared with coincidental sharing between unrelated individuals, out-of-frame TCR alpha sequences shared between twins showed an excess of sequences with low generation probability. Recombination models systematically underestimated out-of-frame TCR alpha sharing in monozygotic twins but agreed with sharing between unrelated individuals. Fewer insertions were carried by abundant cord blood beta clonotypes; a weaker similar trend was observed in young adult naive repertoires, while no such trend was observed in memory repertoires. Because the same donors could not be followed over many years, the conclusions depended on cross-sectional statistical analysis. In beta out-of-frame sequences, excess twin sharing was weaker, because having fewer shared sequences lowered the signal-to-noise ratio.

Every donor was a healthy Caucasian. The twin cohort consisted of three pairs of female monozygotic twins, all aged 18 to 29 years. Positive isolation kits from Invitrogen were used to isolate CD4+ and CD8+ T cell populations. This clonotype showed up just a few times. No antigen is known for it. No base qualities exist here, and no much larger clone lies one base off it. The receptor library was made with 5' RACE. Reads for this sample came from an Illumina HiSeq 2000. Template switching added a universal primer binding site, and the final cDNA carried a unique molecular identifier that allowed TCR cDNA molecules to be counted accurately. Specific primers in the conserved constant-segment region were used to synthesize first-strand cDNA for TCR alpha and beta chains. To control for contamination, each cDNA library was double barcoded with a SMART-Mk sample barcode plus Illumina barcodes. Two successive PCR steps introduced TruSeq adapter sequences along with Illumina sample barcodes. TCR alpha and beta cDNA libraries were sequenced on the Illumina HiSeq platform with custom primers. In the original analysis: Raw reads were processed with MiGEC to extract unique molecular identifiers, and MiXCR was used to determine CDR3 positions. For each individual, recombination models were inferred using an EM algorithm with the repgenHMM and IGoR tools. Shared clonotype analysis was performed with the tcR package in R, normalizing sharing by the product of cloneset sizes. To study raw recombination free of thymic and clonal selection effects, out-of-frame nonproductive sequences were analyzed. Through fastp at Q25 and MiXCR, TCRdb rebuilt clones from the public reads, retaining in-frame beta chains. Each CDR3 protein appears once, grouped with its most common genes and DNA. TCRdb's processing, not the authors', yielded these V and J calls. This sample has around 490,000 distinct CDR3 sequences in its table, and 13% to 15% of those were observed once. Clones ranked in the top ten supply 0.8% to 1% of the sample.

The data also belong to a second study, concerning yellow fever vaccine responses in identical twins. According to the second study: According to the authors, the vaccine-induced T cell response in identical twins seemed to be partly convergent and partly specific to each individual. In identical twins, the study followed T cell clones that responded to the vaccine with precision.

Recombination linked TRBV20-1 to TRBJ2-1; a stretch of 9 junction bases matches TRBD2. The source of this sequence is a woman aged 18-30 years in good health. Sequencing used CD4+ T cells sorted from blood. The DNA is TGCAGTTTTAGCGGGAGCTCCTACAATGAGCAGTTCTTC. This sequence encodes CSFSGSSYNEQFF.